These T cell receptor beta chains were read from a single sample in a study of T cell responses to AZD1222 COVID-19 vaccine. Sequenced by immunoSEQ multiplex PCR; TCRdb stores in-frame clones only, minus some. The sample holds roughly 120,000 clones, about 91% seen once. The material was peripheral blood, obtained 28 days after the second AZD1222 dose. The source is an adult who received the AZD1222 COVID-19 vaccine. Each CDR3 is given with its conserved first and last residue. The order of the fields is D gene, J gene, V gene, clone size, CDR3 protein, CDR3 DNA. The D gene is left open where the match is weak. Expanded clones are given a class, and other clones once, few, many or no size at all.

- TRBJ1-3 TRBV5-1 - CASSLGDVGNTIYF TGCGCCAGCAGCTTAGGGGACGTAGGAAACACCATATATTTT
- TRBJ1-3 TRBV15 - CATSRDSSGNTIYF TGTGCCACCAGCAGAGATTCCTCTGGAAACACCATATATTTT
- TRBJ2-3 TRBV7-2 - CASSLVDTQYF TGTGCCAGCAGCTTAGTAGATACGCAGTATTTT
TRBD1 TRBJ1-1 TRBV13 - CASSLRAGGTEAFF TGTGCCAGCAGCTTAAGGGCAGGGGGCACTGAAGCTTTCTTT
TRBD1 TRBJ2-7 TRBV6-1 - CASSDDRGSHEQYF TGTGCCAGCAGTGACGACAGGGGGTCCCACGAGCAGTACTTC
- TRBJ1-5 TRBV12-5 - CASSTSNQPQHF TGTGCTAGTTCGACGAGCAATCAGCCCCAGCATTTT
TRBD1 TRBJ2-2 TRBV19 - CASSLGGSGELFF TGTGCCAGTAGCTTAGGGGGCTCCGGGGAGCTGTTTTTT
- TRBJ1-3 TRBV11-2 - CASSLSGAGNTIYF TGTGCCAGCAGCTTATCGGGGGCTGGAAACACCATATATTTT
TRBD1 TRBJ1-2 TRBV28 - CASSVQGAWDYGYTF TGTGCCAGCAGTGTCCAGGGGGCTTGGGACTATGGCTACACCTTC
- TRBJ1-1 TRBV7-9 - CASSPKEMNTEAFF TGTGCCAGCAGCCCAAAGGAGATGAACACTGAAGCTTTCTTT
- TRBJ1-6 TRBV3-1/TRBV3-2 - CASSQDGLTHSYNSPLHF TGTGCCAGCAGCCAAGATGGACTTACACACTCCTATAATTCACCCCTCCACTTT
TRBD1 TRBJ1-1 TRBV28 - CASSPGTGKGGEAFF TGTGCCAGCAGCCCCGGGACAGGGAAGGGAGGTGAAGCTTTCTTT
- TRBJ1-3 TRBV6-5 - CASRRGGATGNTIYF TGTGCCAGCAGACGGGGTGGGGCCACTGGAAACACCATATATTTT
- TRBJ1-2 TRBV5-5 - CASSPEGEGGYTF TGTGCCAGCAGCCCCGAGGGGGAGGGTGGCTACACCTTC
- TRBJ2-5 TRBV7-3 - CASSLTRQSGQETQYF TGTGCCAGCAGCTTAACAAGACAGAGCGGCCAAGAGACCCAGTACTTC
- TRBJ2-1 TRBV3-1/TRBV3-2 - CASSHKYNEQFF TGTGCCAGCAGCCATAAGTACAATGAGCAGTTCTTC
- TRBJ1-6 TRBV9 - CASSVGGSYNSPLHF TGTGCCAGCAGCGTTGGGGGATCCTATAATTCACCCCTCCACTTT
- TRBJ2-5 TRBV28 once CATRVGGNQETQYF TGTGCCACCCGGGTTGGGGGCAACCAAGAGACCCAGTACTTC
- TRBJ1-5 TRBV20-1 - CSASPGSIDQPQHF TGCAGTGCTAGTCCGGGATCCATTGATCAGCCCCAGCATTTT
- TRBJ1-2 TRBV24-1 - CATSDSAGARGYTF TGTGCCACCAGTGATTCGGCAGGTGCTAGGGGCTACACCTTC
- TRBJ2-7 TRBV19 once CASGQLTPYEQYF TGTGCCAGCGGACAGCTTACCCCCTACGAGCAGTACTTC
TRBD2 TRBJ2-1 TRBV9 - CASSGSGTSGVYNEQFF TGTGCCAGCAGCGGATCCGGGACTAGCGGGGTCTACAATGAGCAGTTCTTC
- TRBJ2-5 TRBV2 - CASKESETQYF TGTGCCAGCAAGGAATCAGAGACCCAGTACTTC
- TRBJ2-6 TRBV11-2 - CASIPLTVSGANVLTF TGTGCCAGCATCCCACTGACAGTCTCTGGGGCCAACGTCCTGACTTTC
- TRBJ2-7 TRBV25-1 - CASSGGHPGLSRDYEQYF TGTGCCAGCAGTGGGGGCCATCCAGGGTTAAGCAGGGATTACGAGCAGTACTTC
- TRBJ2-7 TRBV3-1/TRBV3-2 - CASSPPPGHKAGPYEQYF TGTGCCAGCAGCCCCCCCCCGGGACACAAAGCGGGCCCCTACGAGCAGTACTTC
- TRBJ1-4 TRBV29-1 - CSVELGTRVGLARDEKLFF TGCAGCGTTGAATTGGGGACGCGCGTTGGCCTTGCTCGCGATGAAAAACTGTTTTTT
- TRBJ1-5 TRBV27 - CASSYGGQPQHF TGTGCCAGCAGCTACGGGGGACAGCCCCAGCATTTT
TRBD1 TRBJ1-2 TRBV19 - CASSIPRPGQGGYTF TGTGCCAGTAGTATTCCTCGACCGGGACAGGGTGGCTACACCTTC
- TRBJ2-1 TRBV18 - CASSSDTKGQFF TGTGCCAGCTCATCAGACACCAAGGGGCAGTTCTTC
- TRBJ2-6 TRBV5-1 - CASSLVTGPNSGANVLTF TGCGCCAGCAGCTTGGTTACAGGGCCCAACTCTGGGGCCAACGTCCTGACTTTC
TRBD1 TRBJ1-5 TRBV19 - CASTRDRHNQPQHF TGTGCCAGTACCCGGGACAGACACAATCAGCCCCAGCATTTT
- TRBJ2-7 TRBV18 - CASSPQTGPLPYEQYF TGTGCCAGCTCCCCCCAGACAGGTCCCCTTCCCTACGAGCAGTACTTC
TRBD1 TRBJ1-5 TRBV19 - CASSPVGTGNQPQHF TGTGCCAGTAGTCCAGTGGGGACAGGCAATCAGCCCCAGCATTTT
- TRBJ2-5 TRBV20-1 once CSAREETQYF TGCAGTGCTAGGGAAGAGACCCAGTACTTC
- TRBJ2-4 TRBV28 - CASSFPEGAKNIQYF TGTGCCAGCAGTTTTCCAGAGGGGGCCAAAAACATTCAGTACTTC
- TRBJ2-7 TRBV7-9 - CASSDQGHEQYF TGTGCCAGCAGCGACCAGGGCCACGAGCAGTACTTC
- TRBJ2-7 TRBV19 - CASRPSRDLYEQYF TGTGCCAGTAGACCCTCCCGGGACCTCTACGAGCAGTACTTC
TRBD1 TRBJ2-5 TRBV5-4 - CASSLGTGLKRETQYF TGTGCCAGCAGCTTAGGGACAGGTCTTAAACGGGAGACCCAGTACTTC
- TRBJ1-6 TRBV7-8 - CASSFEGFPNSPLHF TGTGCCAGCAGCTTTGAGGGATTTCCAAATTCACCCCTCCACTTT
- TRBJ2-1 TRBV30 - CAWSGYNEQFF TGTGCCTGGAGTGGGTACAATGAGCAGTTCTTC
- TRBJ2-2 TRBV30 - CAWSGQGNTGELFF TGTGCCTGGAGTGGTCAAGGGAACACCGGGGAGCTGTTTTTT
- TRBJ1-2 TRBV9 - CASSVSPDQLANYGYTF TGTGCCAGCAGCGTAAGTCCAGATCAGTTAGCTAACTATGGCTACACCTTC
- TRBJ1-1 TRBV7-9 - CASSFSEGHTEAFF TGTGCCAGCAGCTTTAGCGAGGGGCACACTGAAGCTTTCTTT
- TRBJ2-1 TRBV6-5 - CASSSPSSYNEQFF TGTGCCAGCAGTTCTCCGAGCTCCTACAATGAGCAGTTCTTC
TRBD2 TRBJ2-1 TRBV19 - CASKTSGSYNEQFF TGTGCCAGTAAAACTAGCGGGAGCTACAATGAGCAGTTCTTC
- TRBJ2-3 TRBV6-4 - CASSDSSSRGTQYF TGTGCCAGCAGTGACTCGTCTAGCCGCGGTACGCAGTATTTT
- TRBJ1-6 TRBV6-1 - CASSERVQTNSPLHF TGTGCCAGCAGTGAACGGGTACAGACTAATTCACCCCTCCACTTT
TRBD1 TRBJ1-2 TRBV27 - CASYDREGYGYTF TGTGCCAGCTACGACAGGGAGGGTTATGGCTACACCTTC
TRBD1 TRBJ2-5 TRBV11-1 - CASSQRGQAGETQYF TGTGCCAGCAGCCAGAGGGGACAGGCTGGGGAGACCCAGTACTTC
- TRBJ2-1 TRBV7-9 - CASSLGRAGFPDEQFF TGTGCCAGCAGCTTAGGGAGAGCGGGTTTTCCGGATGAGCAGTTCTTC
- TRBJ2-7 TRBV18 - CASSWDLSLEQYF TGTGCCAGCTCATGGGACTTATCTCTCGAGCAGTACTTC
TRBD1 TRBJ1-2 TRBV9 - CASSATGGDDGYTF TGTGCCAGCAGCGCTACAGGGGGAGACGATGGCTACACCTTC